What follows are 2 T cell receptor beta chains derived from one specimen sequenced in a study of blood T cells in healthy people across ages. A second about 7 to 12 cycle PCR used barcoded and J-beta primers. TCRdb called the 5' RACE reads again in MiXCR, with one record for every CDR3 protein. The sample lists about 1.1 million distinct CDR3 sequences, less than 45% occurring once. The sequenced sample was blood. These receptors were obtained from a man aged 18 to 35 in good health.

This clonotype was recorded only once. A read error may account for a junction end that differs from germline. The chain joins TRBV5-6 to TRBJ1-5; a possible D gene is TRBD1 (6 bases). This CDR3 is built from 14 residues. In germline, CDR1 is SGHDT, CDR2 YYEEEE. The CDR3, as DNA: TGCGCCAGCAGCCTGGATCAGGGGCGTCAGCCCCAGCATTTT. This codes for CASSLDQGRQPQHF.

This clonotype has more than one count but fewer than ten. This rearrangement joins TRBV4-2 to TRBJ2-3; 9 bases are shared with TRBD1. The CDR3 contains 17 residues. V was clipped by 1 base and J by 5 bases; unmatched bases: 10. Germline CDR1 is LGHNA and CDR2 is YNFKEQ. CDR3 in DNA: TGTGCCAGCAGCCAAGTTTACGGACAGGGGTCCGGAGATACGCAGTATTTT. Amino acid sequence: CASSQVYGQGSGDTQYF.